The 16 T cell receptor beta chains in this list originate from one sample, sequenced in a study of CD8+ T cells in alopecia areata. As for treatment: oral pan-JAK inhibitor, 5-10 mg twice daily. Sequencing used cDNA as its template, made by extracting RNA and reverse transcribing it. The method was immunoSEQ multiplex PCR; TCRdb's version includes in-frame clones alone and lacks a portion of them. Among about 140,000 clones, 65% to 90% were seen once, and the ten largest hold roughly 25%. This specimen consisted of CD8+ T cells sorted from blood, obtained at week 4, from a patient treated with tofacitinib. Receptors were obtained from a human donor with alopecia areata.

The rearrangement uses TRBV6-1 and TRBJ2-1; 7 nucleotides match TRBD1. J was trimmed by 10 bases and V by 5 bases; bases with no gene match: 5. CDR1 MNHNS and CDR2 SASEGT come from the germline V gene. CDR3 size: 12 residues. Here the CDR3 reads CASSLTGNEQFF. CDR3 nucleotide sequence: TGTGCCAGCAGTTTGACAGGGAACGAGCAGTTCTTC.

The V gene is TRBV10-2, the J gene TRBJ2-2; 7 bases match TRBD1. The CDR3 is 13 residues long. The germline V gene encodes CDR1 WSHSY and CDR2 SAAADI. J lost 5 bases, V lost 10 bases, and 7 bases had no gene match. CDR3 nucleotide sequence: TGCGCCACTCAACAGGGGCCAACCGGGGAGCTGTTTTTT. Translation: CATQQGPTGELFF.

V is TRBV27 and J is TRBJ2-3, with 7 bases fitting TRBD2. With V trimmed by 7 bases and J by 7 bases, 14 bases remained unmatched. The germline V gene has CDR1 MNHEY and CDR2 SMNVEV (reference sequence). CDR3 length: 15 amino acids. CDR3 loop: CASTQRLAQANTQYF. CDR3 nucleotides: TGTGCCAGCACCCAACGACTAGCTCAAGCCAATACGCAGTATTTT.

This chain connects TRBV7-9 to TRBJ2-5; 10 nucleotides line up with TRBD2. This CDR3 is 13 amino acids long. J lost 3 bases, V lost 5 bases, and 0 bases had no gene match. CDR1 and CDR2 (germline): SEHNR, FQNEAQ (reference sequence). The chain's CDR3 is CASSGLAEETQYF. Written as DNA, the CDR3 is TGTGCCAGCAGCGGACTAGCGGAAGAGACCCAGTACTTC.

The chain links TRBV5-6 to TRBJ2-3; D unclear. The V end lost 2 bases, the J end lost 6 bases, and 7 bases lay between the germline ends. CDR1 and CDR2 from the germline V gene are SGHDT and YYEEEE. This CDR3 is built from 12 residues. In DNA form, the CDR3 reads TGTGCCAGCAGCTTTGCTGGCGATACGCAGTATTTT. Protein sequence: CASSFAGDTQYF.

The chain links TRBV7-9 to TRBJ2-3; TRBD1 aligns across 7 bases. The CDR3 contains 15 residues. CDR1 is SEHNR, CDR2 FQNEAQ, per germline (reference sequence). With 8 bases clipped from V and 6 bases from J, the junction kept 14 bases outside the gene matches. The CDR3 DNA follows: TGTGCCAGCGTTAGGGGGCACATCGTCGGGGATACGCAGTATTTT. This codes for CASVRGHIVGDTQYF.

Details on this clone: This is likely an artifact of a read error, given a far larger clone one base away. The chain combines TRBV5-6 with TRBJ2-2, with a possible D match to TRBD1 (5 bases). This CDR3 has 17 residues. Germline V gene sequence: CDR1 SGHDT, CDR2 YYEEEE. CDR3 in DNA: TGTGCCAGCTGCTTGATTACAGGCCGCCCGAACACCGGGGAGCTGTTTTTT. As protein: CASCLITGRPNTGELFF.

The CDR3: CASSDIDNEQFF. Here the CDR3 DNA reads TGTGCCAGCAGCGATATCGACAATGAGCAGTTCTTC. This chain links TRBV5-6 with TRBJ2-1, with D unclear. V shed 4 bases and J shed 5 bases, with 7 bases lying between them. The germline CDR1 and CDR2 sequences are SGHDT and YYEEEE. CDR3 length equals 12 residues.

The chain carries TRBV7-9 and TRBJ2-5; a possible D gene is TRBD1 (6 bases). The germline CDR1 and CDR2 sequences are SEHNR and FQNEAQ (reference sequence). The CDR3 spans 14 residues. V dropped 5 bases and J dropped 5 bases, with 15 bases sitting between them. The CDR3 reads CASSADDRRETQYF. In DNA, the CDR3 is TGTGCCAGCAGCGCCGACGACAGGCGTGAGACCCAGTACTTC.

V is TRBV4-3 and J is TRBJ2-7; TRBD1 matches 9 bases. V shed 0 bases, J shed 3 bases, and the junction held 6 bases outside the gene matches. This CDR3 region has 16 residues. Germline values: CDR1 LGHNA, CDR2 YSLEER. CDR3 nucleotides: TGCGCCAGCAGCCAAGAAGCGGGGACAGGGTTCTACGAGCAGTACTTC. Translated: CASSQEAGTGFYEQYF.

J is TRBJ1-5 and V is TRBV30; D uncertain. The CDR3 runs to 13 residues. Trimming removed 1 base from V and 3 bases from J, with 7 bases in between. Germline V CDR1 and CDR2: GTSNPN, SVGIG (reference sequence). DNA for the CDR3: TGTGCCTGGAGTGAACAGAACAATCAGCCCCAGCATTTT. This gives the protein CAWSEQNNQPQHF.

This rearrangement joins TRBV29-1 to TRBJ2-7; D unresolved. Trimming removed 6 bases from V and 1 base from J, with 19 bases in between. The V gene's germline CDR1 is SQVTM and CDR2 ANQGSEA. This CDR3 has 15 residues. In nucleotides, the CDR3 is TGCAGCGTGGCCGATCCAGGAGAGCGATCCTACGAGCAGTACTTC. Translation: CSVADPGERSYEQYF.

The CDR3 sequence: CASSVDRGTTF. In DNA form, the CDR3 reads TGTGCCAGCAGCGTAGACAGGGGGACCACCTTC. The rearrangement uses TRBV13 and TRBJ1-2, with 9 bases fitting TRBD1. Trimming removed 5 bases from V and 13 bases from J; junction bases left unmatched: 5. Looked up from germline, CDR1 is PRHDT and CDR2 is FYEKMQ (reference sequence). The CDR3 loop spans 11 amino acids.

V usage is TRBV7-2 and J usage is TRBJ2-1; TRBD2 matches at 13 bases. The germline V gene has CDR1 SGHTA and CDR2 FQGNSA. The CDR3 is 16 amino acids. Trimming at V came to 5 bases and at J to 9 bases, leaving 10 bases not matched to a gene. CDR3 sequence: CASSPMTSGGRGEQFF. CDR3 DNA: TGTGCCAGCAGCCCTATGACTAGCGGGGGGCGGGGTGAGCAGTTCTTC.

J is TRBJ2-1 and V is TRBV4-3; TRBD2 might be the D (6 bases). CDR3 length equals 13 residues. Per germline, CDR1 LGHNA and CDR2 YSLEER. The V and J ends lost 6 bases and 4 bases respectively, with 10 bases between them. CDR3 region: CASSQREYNEQFF. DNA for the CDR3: TGCGCCAGCAGTCAACGGGAGTACAATGAGCAGTTCTTC.

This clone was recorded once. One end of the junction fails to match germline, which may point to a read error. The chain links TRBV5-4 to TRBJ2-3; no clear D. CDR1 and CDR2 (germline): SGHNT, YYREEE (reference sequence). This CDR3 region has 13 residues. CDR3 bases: TGTGCCAGCACCTTGCGTCCCACAGATACGCAGTATTTT. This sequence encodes CASTLRPTDTQYF.